These T cell receptor beta chains were read from a single sample in a study of shared clonotypes between healthy human individuals. The method was immunoSEQ multiplex PCR; TCRdb's version includes in-frame clones alone and lacks a portion of them. Of about 680,000 clones listed, 90% to 95% are singletons. The sample was naive CD8+ T cells sorted from blood. The receptors come from a man aged 30 to 45 in good health. Both conserved end residues are part of each CDR3. D genes are given only for firm matches. Expanded clones get a size class; other rows say once, few or many, or leave the size out.

D gene: NA
V gene: TRBV5-5
clone size: NA
J gene: TRBJ1-4
CDR3 DNA: TGTGCCAGCAGCTTGGAGGGACTCCTAGTGGGGGATGAAAAACTGTTTTTT
CDR3 protein: CASSLEGLLVGDEKLFF

D gene: NA
V gene: TRBV7-6
clone size: NA
J gene: TRBJ2-7
CDR3 DNA: TGTGCCAGCAGCTTAGGCGGGATGTTATACGAGCAGTACTTC
CDR3 protein: CASSLGGMLYEQYF

D gene: TRBD2
V gene: TRBV7-9
clone size: NA
J gene: TRBJ2-1
CDR3 DNA: TGTGCCAGCAGCTTACCTAGCGGATTGAATGAGCAGTTCTTC
CDR3 protein: CASSLPSGLNEQFF

D gene: TRBD2
V gene: TRBV28
clone size: NA
J gene: TRBJ2-2
CDR3 DNA: TGTGCCAGCAACCTGGGACTAGCTGGTCAGACCGGGGAGCTGTTTTTT
CDR3 protein: CASNLGLAGQTGELFF

D gene: TRBD2
V gene: TRBV29-1
clone size: NA
J gene: TRBJ2-1
CDR3 DNA: TGCAGCGTTGAAGGGATAGGGAGGGCGGGCAATGAGCAGTTCTTC
CDR3 protein: CSVEGIGRAGNEQFF

D gene: TRBD1
V gene: TRBV7-6
clone size: NA
J gene: TRBJ2-7
CDR3 DNA: TGTGCCAGCAGCCCCACGGGACAGGGCTACGAGCAGTACTTC
CDR3 protein: CASSPTGQGYEQYF

D gene: TRBD2
V gene: TRBV12-5
clone size: NA
J gene: TRBJ2-1
CDR3 DNA: TGTGCTAGTGGCCCCGGACTAGCGGGAGTTAATGAGCAGTTCTTC
CDR3 protein: CASGPGLAGVNEQFF

D gene: TRBD1
V gene: TRBV29-1
clone size: NA
J gene: TRBJ2-1
CDR3 DNA: TGCAGCGGATCACAGGGGCCCTACAATGAGCAGTTCTTC
CDR3 protein: CSGSQGPYNEQFF

D gene: NA
V gene: TRBV19
clone size: NA
J gene: TRBJ2-3
CDR3 DNA: TGTGCCAGTAGGGCAGGCCAAGGTAGCACAGATACGCAGTATTTT
CDR3 protein: CASRAGQGSTDTQYF

D gene: TRBD2
V gene: TRBV27
clone size: NA
J gene: TRBJ2-7
CDR3 DNA: TGTGCCAGCAGTCAAGGGGCGGGAGTAATCTACGAGCAGTACTTC
CDR3 protein: CASSQGAGVIYEQYF

D gene: TRBD2
V gene: TRBV5-6
clone size: NA
J gene: TRBJ2-1
CDR3 DNA: TGTGCCAGCAGCTTGTTTGGGACTAGCTCCTACAATGAGCAGTTCTTC
CDR3 protein: CASSLFGTSSYNEQFF

D gene: NA
V gene: TRBV7-9
clone size: NA
J gene: TRBJ2-5
CDR3 DNA: TGTGCCAGCAGCTCTGACTTGAAAGAGACCCAGTACTTC
CDR3 protein: CASSSDLKETQYF

D gene: NA
V gene: TRBV27
clone size: NA
J gene: TRBJ2-3
CDR3 DNA: TGTGCCAGCAGTTTAGGTACCGCAGATACGCAGTATTTT
CDR3 protein: CASSLGTADTQYF

D gene: NA
V gene: TRBV28
clone size: NA
J gene: TRBJ2-7
CDR3 DNA: TGTGCCAGCACGGGGGAAACTTACGAGCAGTACTTC
CDR3 protein: CASTGETYEQYF

D gene: NA
V gene: TRBV7-6
clone size: NA
J gene: TRBJ1-5
CDR3 DNA: TGTGCCAGCAGCTTAAGTAGCGGAAATCAGCCCCAGCATTTT
CDR3 protein: CASSLSSGNQPQHF

D gene: NA
V gene: TRBV7-9
clone size: NA
J gene: TRBJ2-1
CDR3 DNA: TGTGCCAGCAGCTTAATGCAGGGCCCCTACAATGAGCAGTTCTTC
CDR3 protein: CASSLMQGPYNEQFF

D gene: NA
V gene: TRBV10-2
clone size: NA
J gene: TRBJ2-1
CDR3 DNA: TGCGCCAGCAGTGAGTCTATTTTGAACAATGAGCAGTTCTTC
CDR3 protein: CASSESILNNEQFF

D gene: NA
V gene: TRBV29-1
clone size: NA
J gene: TRBJ1-1
CDR3 DNA: TGCAGCGCCATGGGGGCCTCCCCTGAAGCTTTCTTT
CDR3 protein: CSAMGASPEAFF

D gene: NA
V gene: TRBV19
clone size: NA
J gene: TRBJ2-6
CDR3 DNA: TGTGCCAGTAGTATTGACTCTGGGGCCAACGTCCTGACTTTC
CDR3 protein: CASSIDSGANVLTF

D gene: TRBD2
V gene: TRBV28
clone size: NA
J gene: TRBJ2-7
CDR3 DNA: TGTGCCAGCAAATTAGCGGGGGCCTACGAGCAGTACTTC
CDR3 protein: CASKLAGAYEQYF

D gene: NA
V gene: TRBV5-1
clone size: NA
J gene: TRBJ2-2
CDR3 DNA: TGCGCCAGCAGCCAGGACACTTATAACACCGGGGAGCTGTTTTTT
CDR3 protein: CASSQDTYNTGELFF

D gene: NA
V gene: TRBV4-1
clone size: once
J gene: TRBJ2-1
CDR3 DNA: TGCGCCAGCAGCCGAGAAGGGAATGAGCAGTTCTTC
CDR3 protein: CASSREGNEQFF

D gene: NA
V gene: TRBV6-5
clone size: NA
J gene: TRBJ2-3
CDR3 DNA: TGTGCCAGCAGTTACTTGTCCTCTCCAACGGAGACGCAGTATTTT
CDR3 protein: CASSYLSSPTETQYF

D gene: TRBD1
V gene: TRBV5-1
clone size: NA
J gene: TRBJ1-1
CDR3 DNA: TGCGCCAGCAGCTCCCATCGACAGGGGGCTATGGACACTGAAGCTTTCTTT
CDR3 protein: CASSSHRQGAMDTEAFF

D gene: NA
V gene: TRBV11-3
clone size: NA
J gene: TRBJ2-7
CDR3 DNA: TGTGCCAGCAGCTTAGATTCAGGCGCCGGATCCCACGAGCAGTACTTC
CDR3 protein: CASSLDSGAGSHEQYF

D gene: TRBD2
V gene: TRBV29-1
clone size: NA
J gene: TRBJ2-1
CDR3 DNA: TGCAGCGTTCGTCGGGAGGGCCCGTACAATGAGCAGTTCTTC
CDR3 protein: CSVRREGPYNEQFF

D gene: TRBD1
V gene: TRBV14
clone size: NA
J gene: TRBJ2-4
CDR3 DNA: TGTGCCAGCAGCCAGGCGGCAGGGGGCCTAAACATTCAGTACTTC
CDR3 protein: CASSQAAGGLNIQYF

D gene: NA
V gene: TRBV28
clone size: NA
J gene: TRBJ2-1
CDR3 DNA: TGTGCCAGCAGTTTGTGGGCACCCAATGAGCAGTTCTTC
CDR3 protein: CASSLWAPNEQFF

D gene: NA
V gene: TRBV11-3
clone size: NA
J gene: TRBJ2-7
CDR3 DNA: TGTGCCAGCAGCGACCGGGGTCCGGGCGAAGAGCAGTACTTC
CDR3 protein: CASSDRGPGEEQYF

D gene: NA
V gene: TRBV4-2
clone size: NA
J gene: TRBJ2-3
CDR3 DNA: TGTGCCAGCAGCCCGCTCGGTAGCACAGATACGCAGTATTTT
CDR3 protein: CASSPLGSTDTQYF

D gene: NA
V gene: TRBV28
clone size: NA
J gene: TRBJ1-1
CDR3 DNA: TGTGCCAGCAGTTTAAGAGGACTTAAAACTGAAGCTTTCTTT
CDR3 protein: CASSLRGLKTEAFF

D gene: TRBD2
V gene: TRBV5-6
clone size: NA
J gene: TRBJ2-7
CDR3 DNA: TGTGCCAGCAGCGGGGAGGGATACGAGCAGTACTTC
CDR3 protein: CASSGEGYEQYF

D gene: TRBD1
V gene: TRBV6-1
clone size: NA
J gene: TRBJ1-2
CDR3 DNA: TGTGCCAGCAGTGATCCCCTCACAGGGGGCCTTGGCTACACCTTC
CDR3 protein: CASSDPLTGGLGYTF

D gene: TRBD2
V gene: TRBV7-9
clone size: NA
J gene: TRBJ2-1
CDR3 DNA: TGTGCCAGCAGCTCGCCGACTAGCGGGAGAGGCAATGAGCAGTTCTTC
CDR3 protein: CASSSPTSGRGNEQFF

D gene: NA
V gene: TRBV7-9
clone size: NA
J gene: TRBJ1-4
CDR3 DNA: TGTGCCAGCAGCCGCATGGTAGGGGGGAATGAAAAACTGTTTTTT
CDR3 protein: CASSRMVGGNEKLFF

D gene: NA
V gene: TRBV15
clone size: NA
J gene: TRBJ2-7
CDR3 DNA: TGTGCCACCAGCAGAGATCGGAGTTACGAGCAGTACTTC
CDR3 protein: CATSRDRSYEQYF

D gene: TRBD1
V gene: TRBV28
clone size: once
J gene: TRBJ2-5
CDR3 DNA: TGTGCCAGCAGTCCCCAGTGGGGACAGGGAAGAGAGACCCAGTACTTC
CDR3 protein: CASSPQWGQGRETQYF

D gene: NA
V gene: TRBV20-1
clone size: NA
J gene: TRBJ2-7
CDR3 DNA: TGCAGTGCTCCGAAAGGGGACGAGCAGTACTTC
CDR3 protein: CSAPKGDEQYF

D gene: NA
V gene: TRBV15
clone size: NA
J gene: TRBJ1-1
CDR3 DNA: TGTGCCACCAGCAGTGCCCGGAGAGACACTGAAGCTTTCTTT
CDR3 protein: CATSSARRDTEAFF

D gene: TRBD2
V gene: TRBV7-2
clone size: NA
J gene: TRBJ2-1
CDR3 DNA: TGTGCCAGCAGCTTAGCGCGAGGCGGGAGAAGAAACAATGAGCAGTTCTTC
CDR3 protein: CASSLARGGRRNNEQFF

D gene: NA
V gene: TRBV27
clone size: NA
J gene: TRBJ1-5
CDR3 DNA: TGTGCCAGCAGTACAATTGGCCGGGGTTTGAATGAGCATTTT
CDR3 protein: CASSTIGRGLNEHF

D gene: TRBD2
V gene: TRBV27
clone size: once
J gene: TRBJ2-1
CDR3 DNA: TGTGCCAGCCGGCTAGCGGGAGGCTCCTACAATGAGCAGTTCTTC
CDR3 protein: CASRLAGGSYNEQFF

D gene: NA
V gene: TRBV19
clone size: NA
J gene: TRBJ2-7
CDR3 DNA: TGTGCCAGTAGTAGCGGGACTCCCGAGCAGTACTTC
CDR3 protein: CASSSGTPEQYF

D gene: NA
V gene: TRBV7-9
clone size: NA
J gene: TRBJ2-2
CDR3 DNA: TGTGCCAGCAGCTTAGGCCAGGGCTTCGGGGAGCTGTTTTTT
CDR3 protein: CASSLGQGFGELFF

D gene: NA
V gene: TRBV7-8
clone size: NA
J gene: TRBJ2-1
CDR3 DNA: TGTGCCAGCAGCCCCGGGGACGGTCGTGAGCAGTTCTTC
CDR3 protein: CASSPGDGREQFF

D gene: NA
V gene: TRBV7-9
clone size: NA
J gene: TRBJ1-1
CDR3 DNA: TGTGCCACTGCGGGGACTGAAGCTTTCTTT
CDR3 protein: CATAGTEAFF

D gene: TRBD2
V gene: TRBV28
clone size: NA
J gene: TRBJ2-3
CDR3 DNA: TGTGCCAGCAGTCCGTGGCTAGCGGGAGGCTCAGATACGCAGTATTTT
CDR3 protein: CASSPWLAGGSDTQYF

D gene: TRBD1
V gene: TRBV6-1
clone size: NA
J gene: TRBJ1-2
CDR3 DNA: TGTGCCATCAGACTACAGGGGGCTCACTATGGCTACACCTTC
CDR3 protein: CAIRLQGAHYGYTF